The next 7 T cell receptor beta chains were all read from a single sample in a study of blood T cell repertoires in COVID-19 (dated by TCRdb to 2020 to 2022). The library was produced with the immunoSEQ multiplex PCR assay. The table comes from immuneACCESS by way of TCRdb, which keeps in-frame sequences with V and J called. Part of the clones is missing from these tables; in studies checked, under half for an unresolved V gene and the rest for unknown reasons. In all, the sample holds about 66,000 clones, and approximately 91% of those were seen once. The ten largest clones take up 7.3% of the sample. Sample: peripheral blood. Every receptor here comes from a human donor in a cohort sampled during active COVID-19.

The chain's CDR3 is CSVESTGGLGYTF. The DNA of the CDR3 is TGCAGCGTTGAATCAACAGGGGGCCTTGGCTACACCTTC. The chain recombines TRBV29-1 with TRBJ1-2; TRBD1 matches 9 bases. Germline V gene data show CDR1 as SQVTM and CDR2 as ANQGSEA. V lost 2 bases and J lost 7; bases outside the gene matches: 5. The CDR3 totals 13 residues.

The chain employs TRBV10-3 and TRBJ1-2; 8 positions match TRBD1. V trimming: 3 bases; J trimming: 4 bases; junction bases outside the gene matches: 10. Germline-derived CDR1 and CDR2 are ENHRY and SYGVKD. There are 16 residues in the CDR3. CDR3 in amino acids: CAISDNFPGGGYGYTF. The CDR3 nucleotides are TGTGCCATCAGTGATAATTTCCCAGGGGGCGGCTATGGCTACACCTTC.

The chain has TRBV5-4 and TRBJ2-3, with TRBD1 as a possible D gene (5 bases). The CDR3 length is 14 residues. In germline, CDR1 is SGHNT, CDR2 YYREEE (reference sequence). V was cut by 5 bases and J by 4 bases, with 14 bases left in between. This CDR3 reads CASRQDQGADTQYF. In DNA, the CDR3 is TGTGCCAGCAGGCAAGACCAGGGCGCAGATACGCAGTATTTT. Full variable domain (remainder filled in from reference TRBV5-4 and TRBJ2-3): ETGVTQSPTHLIKTRGQQVTLRCSSQSGHNTVSWYQQALGQGPQFIFQYYREEENGRGNFPPRFSGLQFPNYSSELNVNALELDDSALYLCASRQDQGADTQYFGPGTRLTVL.

This chain links TRBV15 with TRBJ1-4; unclear D gene. Germline V lookup: CDR1 LNHNV, CDR2 YYDKDF (reference sequence). V lost 4 bases, J lost 0 bases, and 9 bases lay in between. This CDR3 is 15 amino acids long. The CDR3 nucleotides are TGTGCCACCAGCATTAACGGTGCAACTAATGAAAAACTGTTTTTT. Encoded protein: CATSINGATNEKLFF.

The chain couples TRBV24-1 to TRBJ1-1, with D possibly being TRBD1 (5 bases). Germline CDR1 reads KGHDR; CDR2 reads SFDVKD. V was shortened by 5 bases and J by 7 bases, with 13 bases between the two germline ends. The CDR3 extends over 13 amino acids. The CDR3 reads CATSGQGWGEAFF. CDR3 sequence (DNA): TGTGCCACCAGTGGCCAGGGTTGGGGTGAAGCTTTCTTT.

With regard to this clone: The same CDR3 can be traced to other DNA sequences in this sample. The J gene is TRBJ1-1, the V gene TRBV5-1; the D is unclear. V was pared by 4 bases and J by 1 base, with 8 bases between. CDR1 and CDR2 (germline): SGHRS, YFSETQ. The CDR3 extends over 13 amino acids. CDR3: CASSPSGNTEAFF. Written as DNA, the CDR3 is TGCGCCAGCAGCCCGTCGGGGAACACTGAAGCTTTCTTT.

The CDR3 DNA follows: TGCAGCGTTTCCCGACAGGGGGCTGGTATAAACACTGAAGCTTTCTTT. Translated: CSVSRQGAGINTEAFF. The V and J genes are TRBV29-1 and TRBJ1-1, with TRBD1 matching over 10 bases. Germline loops: CDR1 SQVTM, CDR2 ANQGSEA. CDR3 size: 16 residues. With V trimmed by 5 bases and J by 2 bases, 11 bases remained unmatched.